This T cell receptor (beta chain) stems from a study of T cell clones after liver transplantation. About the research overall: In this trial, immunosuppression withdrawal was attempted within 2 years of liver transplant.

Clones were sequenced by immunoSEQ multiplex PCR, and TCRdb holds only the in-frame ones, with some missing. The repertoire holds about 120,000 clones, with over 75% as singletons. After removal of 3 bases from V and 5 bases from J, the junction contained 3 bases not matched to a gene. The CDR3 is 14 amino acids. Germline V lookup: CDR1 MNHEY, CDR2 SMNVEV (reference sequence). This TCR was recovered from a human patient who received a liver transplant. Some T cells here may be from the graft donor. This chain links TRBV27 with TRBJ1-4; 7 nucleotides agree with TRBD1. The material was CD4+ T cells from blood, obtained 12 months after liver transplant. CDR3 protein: CASSFLQGNEKLFF. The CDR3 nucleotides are TGTGCCAGCAGTTTTTTACAGGGGAATGAAAAACTGTTTTTT.